The sample holds a few counts of the clone carrying this TCR beta chain. The CDR3 length is 15 residues. V lost 5 bases and J lost 10, with 18 bases in between. CDR1 is LNHDA and CDR2 is SQIVND in the germline V gene (reference sequence). The data derive from a study of cytomegalovirus exposure and HLA in healthy donors. Primers for the PCR totalled 60 Vbeta and 13 Jbeta. TCRdb's table, derived via immunoSEQ multiplex PCR, lists solely in-frame clones and lacks some. The table lists 150,000 to 200,000 clones, under 75% of them singletons, with 7% to 7.5% in the top ten. The chain couples TRBV19 to TRBJ1-6, with TRBD1 as a possible D gene (6 bases). The sample was PBMCs. This receptor was obtained from a man between 35 and 55 years old in good health and CMV-seropositive. DNA of the CDR3: TGTGCCAGTAGTTCCCCGGGACACGGAGAATCACCCCTCCACTTT. Translated: CASSSPGHGESPLHF.